Each of the 21 T cell receptor beta chains below was sequenced from the same sample in a study of CD8+CD57+ T cells in acquired aplastic anemia. The patients chosen for sequencing had shown expansion of CD8+CD57+ cells (detected by flow cytometry). Genomic DNA acted as the template from which TCR beta VDJ combination and CDR3 sequence profiling were carried out. MiXCR, applied by TCRdb to the reads, yields one record per CDR3 protein. The table has over 150,000 distinct CDR3 sequences, about 50% seen once. Sequenced input: sorted CD4+, CD8+, or CD8+CD57+ T cells (not recorded which) from PBMCs. All receptors come from a human donor with aplastic anemia.

With regard to this clonotype: Sequence at one end of the junction differs from germline and may be a read error. The chain carries TRBV19 and TRBJ2-7; the D gene is possibly TRBD1 (6 bases). Looked up from germline, CDR1 is LNHDA and CDR2 is SQIVND (reference sequence). CDR3 length: 13 residues. CDR3 protein: CASSGAWGHEQYF. The DNA of the CDR3 is TGTGCCAGTAGTGGAGCTTGGGGGCACGAGCAGTATTTC.

The chain combines TRBV2 with TRBJ1-5; no reliable D call. Germline V CDR1 and CDR2: SNHLY, FYNNEI. Trimming took 6 bases from V and 7 from J, leaving 10 bases between them. There are 12 residues in the CDR3. CDR3 bases: TGTGCCAGCAGGGGTAACTACCAGCCCCAGCATTTT. Translated: CASRGNYQPQHF.

This clonotype has at least ten counts. The chain carries TRBV20-1 and TRBJ1-6; 7 nucleotides align to TRBD1. The CDR3 contains 14 residues. The junction had 6 bases not matched to a gene; V was cut back by 0 bases and J by 10 bases. Germline V gene data show CDR1 as DFQATT and CDR2 as SNEGSKA (reference sequence). The CDR3 region is CSARDRTGYSPLHF. The CDR3 nucleotides are TGCAGTGCTAGAGATAGGACAGGTTACTCACCCCTCCACTTT.

In its sample, this clonotype was seen many times. The V and J genes are TRBV5-1 and TRBJ2-7; the match to TRBD2 covers 14 bases. Germline CDR1 SGHRS, CDR2 YFSETQ. J lost 8 bases, V lost 2 bases, and 15 bases had no gene match. The CDR3 has 18 residues. The CDR3 here is CASSFSGTSGGDLRKQYF. DNA of the CDR3: TGCGCCAGCAGCTTTTCCGGGACTAGCGGGGGCGACTTACGGAAGCAGTACTTC.

As DNA, the CDR3 is TGTGCCAGCAGCTTTGGAGGTTCGTACGAGCAGTACTTC. Protein sequence: CASSFGGSYEQYF. The chain carries TRBV5-4 and TRBJ2-7, with D perhaps matching TRBD2 (5 bases). Germline loops: CDR1 SGHNT, CDR2 YYREEE (reference sequence). The CDR3 loop spans 13 amino acids. V lost 2 bases to trimming and J lost 4 bases, with 10 bases between them.

This chain joins TRBV4-2 and TRBJ1-1, with D unclear. The CDR3 length is 16 residues. The V and J ends lost 0 bases and 4 bases respectively, with 15 bases between them. Germline CDR1 and CDR2: LGHNA and YNFKEQ. CDR3 sequence (DNA): TGTGCCAGCAGCCAAGATATGATCGTAAGTGGCACTGAAGCTTTCTTT. It codes for CASSQDMIVSGTEAFF.

This chain joins TRBV9 and TRBJ2-3, with 13 bases that match TRBD2. In germline, CDR1 is SGDLS, CDR2 YYNGEE. The CDR3 totals 16 residues. J was trimmed by 0 bases and V by 4 bases; bases with no gene match: 2. The CDR3 DNA reads as TGTGCCAGCAGCACGGGACTAGCGGGGAGCACAGATACGCAGTATTTT. Protein sequence: CASSTGLAGSTDTQYF. Complete variable domain (other parts from reference TRBV9 and TRBJ2-3): DSGVTQTPKHLITATGQRVTLRCSPRSGDLSVYWYQQSLDQGLQFLIQYYNGEERAKGNILERFSAQQFPDLHSELNLSSLELGDSALYFCASSTGLAGSTDTQYFGPGTRLTVL.

The chain uses TRBV2 and TRBJ1-6; D call uncertain. V gave up 2 bases and J gave up 9 bases, with 14 bases separating them. Germline V gene sequence: CDR1 SNHLY, CDR2 FYNNEI. The CDR3 loop spans 15 amino acids. The CDR3 region has the DNA TGTGCCAGCAGTGAAATGCGGGGAGCAACTTCACCCCTCCACTTT. It codes for CASSEMRGATSPLHF.

Note on this clonotype: A much larger clone sits a single nucleotide away, making a read error possible. The CDR3 nucleotides read TGTGCCAGCAGTGGTCTTCTGATCCTCTACAATGGGCAGTTCTTC. It codes for CASSGLLILYNGQFF. The chain recombines TRBV2 with TRBJ2-1; D remains unclear. The germline CDR1 and CDR2 sequences are SNHLY and FYNNEI. This CDR3 spans 15 amino acids.

This clonotype was picked up many times. V usage is TRBV12-3 or TRBV12-4 and J usage is TRBJ1-2, with 9 bases that match TRBD1. This CDR3 has 15 residues. V lost 5 bases and J lost 4; bases outside the gene matches: 8. The CDR3 DNA sequence: TGTGCCAGCAGTCCTACCTGGGGACAGGGCTATGGCTACACCTTC. Protein: CASSPTWGQGYGYTF.

This clonotype was observed at least ten times. The chain carries TRBV6-5 and TRBJ1-1; no firm D call. CDR1 is MNHEY, CDR2 SVGAGI, per germline. The CDR3 runs to 11 residues. Between the trimmed V and J ends, which lost 4 bases and 2 bases, there was a span of 2 bases. Written as DNA, the CDR3 is TGTGCCAGCAGTTCTAACACTGAAGCTTTCTTT. It yields the protein CASSSNTEAFF.

Here the CDR3 DNA reads TGCAGTGCTAGAGATTATTGGGGACAGAGGTTGGACGAGCAGTACTTC. The encoded protein is CSARDYWGQRLDEQYF. The chain has TRBV20-1 and TRBJ2-7; 7 bases line up with TRBD1. The V gene end was trimmed by 0 bases and the J gene end by 5 bases; junction bases not matched to a gene: 13. Germline values: CDR1 DFQATT, CDR2 SNEGSKA (reference sequence). There are 16 residues in the CDR3.

This clonotype has more than one count but fewer than ten. Possible read error: a much larger clone is one base away. The chain uses TRBV11-2 and TRBJ2-2, with 8 bases identical to TRBD2. V was pared by 8 bases and J by 7 bases, with 12 bases of the junction left unmatched. The CDR3 runs to 15 residues. CDR1 is SGHAT and CDR2 is FQNNGV in the germline V gene. The CDR3: CASYPGLVMGGELFF. CDR3 nucleotide sequence: TGTGCCAGCTATCCGGGACTAGTGATGGGCGGGGAGCTGTTTTTT.

The gene calls are TRBV7-8 and TRBJ1-2; the match to TRBD1 covers 10 bases. CDR1 and CDR2 from the germline V gene are SGHVS and FQNEAQ. With V trimmed by 6 bases and J by 4 bases, 11 bases remained unmatched. The CDR3 runs to 16 residues. CDR3 bases: TGTGCCAGCAGTCTAGGGGACAGGGGCGGCGGCTATGGCTACACCTTC. Protein product: CASSLGDRGGGYGYTF.

This clonotype was seen many times. The chain joins TRBV5-1 to TRBJ1-1; TRBD1 agrees at 8 bases. Germline lookup yields CDR1 SGHRS and CDR2 YFSETQ. The V gene end was trimmed by 3 bases and the J gene end by 7 bases; junction bases not matched to a gene: 2. The CDR3 loop spans 12 amino acids. The CDR3 loop reads CASSSDRVEAFF. The CDR3 nucleotides are TGCGCCAGCAGCTCGGACAGGGTTGAAGCTTTCTTT.

The chain uses TRBV29-1 and TRBJ2-1; the match to TRBD2 covers 12 bases. The CDR3 has 15 amino acids. V gave up 2 bases and J gave up 8 bases; unmatched junction bases: 7. Per the germline V gene, CDR1 is SQVTM and CDR2 is ANQGSEA. Here the CDR3 reads CSVEPSGRAADEQFF. The CDR3 DNA follows: TGCAGCGTTGAACCTAGCGGGAGGGCCGCCGATGAGCAGTTCTTC.

This clonotype showed up many times. The V and J genes are TRBV5-6 and TRBJ1-5; 8 nucleotides line up with TRBD1. The CDR3 is 15 amino acids. Per the germline V gene, CDR1 is SGHDT and CDR2 is YYEEEE. Trimming at V came to 4 bases and at J to 0 bases, leaving 3 bases not matched to a gene. The CDR3: CASSRTGGSNQPQHF. CDR3 sequence (DNA): TGTGCCAGCAGCCGAACAGGGGGTAGCAATCAGCCCCAGCATTTT.

The CDR3 sequence is CAISTGTGYEQYF. The CDR3 DNA sequence: TGTGCCATCTCCACGGGTACTGGCTACGAGCAGTACTTC. V and J are TRBV10-3 and TRBJ2-7; D is unclear. Germline V lookup: CDR1 ENHRY, CDR2 SYGVKD. CDR3 length: 13 amino acids. The V end was cut by 8 bases, the J end by 3 bases, with 14 bases between.

As regards this clonotype: A much larger clonotype is one base distant, so this may be a read error. The CDR3 does not close with the conserved phenylalanine or tryptophan, likely indicating a read error. This chain joins TRBV27 and TRBJ1-6, with D unclear. The germline V and J ends were trimmed by 5 bases and 9 bases, with 14 bases remaining between them. Germline V gene data show CDR1 as MNHEY and CDR2 as SMNVEV (reference sequence). The CDR3 is made up of 14 amino acids. CDR3 region: CASSPRTEISPLHL. In DNA, the CDR3 is TGTGCCAGCAGTCCGAGGACCGAGATTTCACCCCTCCACCTT.

This rearrangement joins TRBV4-1 to TRBJ2-7; TRBD2 matches at 8 bases. V lost 3 bases to trimming and J lost 5 bases; unmatched junction nucleotides: 6. The CDR3 has 14 amino acids. Germline V gene lookup returns CDR1 MGHRA and CDR2 YSYEKL. This CDR3 reads CASSHSGLAHEQYF. In nucleotides, the CDR3 is TGCGCCAGCAGCCATAGCGGACTAGCCCACGAGCAGTACTTC.

This clonotype was seen a single time. The V call is TRBV6-1, the J call TRBJ1-4; D ambiguous. The CDR3 is made up of 14 amino acids. Germline V lookup: CDR1 MNHNS, CDR2 SASEGT. Trimming shortened V by 2 bases and J by 3 bases, and 7 bases separated the two germline ends. The CDR3 bases are TGTGCCAGCAGTGAAATGTCATCTAATGAAAAACTGTTTTTT. This codes for CASSEMSSNEKLFF.